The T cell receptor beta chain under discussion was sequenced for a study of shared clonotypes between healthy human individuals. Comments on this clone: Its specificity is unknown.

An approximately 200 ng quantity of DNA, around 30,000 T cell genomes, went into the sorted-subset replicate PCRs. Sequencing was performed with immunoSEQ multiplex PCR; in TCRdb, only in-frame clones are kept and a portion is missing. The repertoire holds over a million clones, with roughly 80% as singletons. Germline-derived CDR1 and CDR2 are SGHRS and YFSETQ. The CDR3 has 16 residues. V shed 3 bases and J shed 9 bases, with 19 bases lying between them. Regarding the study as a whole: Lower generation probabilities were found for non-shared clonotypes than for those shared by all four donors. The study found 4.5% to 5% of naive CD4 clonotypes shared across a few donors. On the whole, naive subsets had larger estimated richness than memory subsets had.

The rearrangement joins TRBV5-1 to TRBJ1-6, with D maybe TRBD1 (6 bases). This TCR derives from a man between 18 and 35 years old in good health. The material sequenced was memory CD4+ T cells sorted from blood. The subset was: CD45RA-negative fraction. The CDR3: CASSSSGGLGASPLHF. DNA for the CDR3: TGCGCCAGCAGCTCTAGCGGGGGCTTAGGAGCTTCACCCCTCCACTTT.